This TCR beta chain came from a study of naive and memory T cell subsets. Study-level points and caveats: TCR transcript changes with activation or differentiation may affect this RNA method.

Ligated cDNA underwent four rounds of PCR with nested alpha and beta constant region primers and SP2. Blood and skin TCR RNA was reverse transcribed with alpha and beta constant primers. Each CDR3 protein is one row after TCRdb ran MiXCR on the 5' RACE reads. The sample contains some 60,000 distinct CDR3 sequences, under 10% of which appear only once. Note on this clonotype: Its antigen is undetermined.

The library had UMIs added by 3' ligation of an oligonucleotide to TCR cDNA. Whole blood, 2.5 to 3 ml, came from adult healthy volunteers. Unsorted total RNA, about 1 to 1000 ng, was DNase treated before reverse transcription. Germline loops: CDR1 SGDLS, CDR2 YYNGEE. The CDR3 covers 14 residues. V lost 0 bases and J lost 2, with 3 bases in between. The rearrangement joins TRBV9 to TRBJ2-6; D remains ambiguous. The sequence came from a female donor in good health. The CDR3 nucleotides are TGTGCCAGCAGCGTAGTTGCTGGGGCCAACGTCCTGACTTTC. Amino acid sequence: CASSVVAGANVLTF.